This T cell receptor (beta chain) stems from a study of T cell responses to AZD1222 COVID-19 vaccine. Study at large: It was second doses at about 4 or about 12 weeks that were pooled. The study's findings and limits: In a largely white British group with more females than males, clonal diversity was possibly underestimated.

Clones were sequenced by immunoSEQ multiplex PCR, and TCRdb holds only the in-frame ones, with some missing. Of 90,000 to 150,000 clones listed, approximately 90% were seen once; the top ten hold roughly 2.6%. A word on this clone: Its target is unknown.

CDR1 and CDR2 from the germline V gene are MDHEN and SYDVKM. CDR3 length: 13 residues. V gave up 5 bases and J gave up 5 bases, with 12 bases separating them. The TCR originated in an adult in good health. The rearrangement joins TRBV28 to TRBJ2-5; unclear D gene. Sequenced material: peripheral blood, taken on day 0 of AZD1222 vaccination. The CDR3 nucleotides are TGTGCCAGCAGTCCCCCCCCCGGGGAGACCCAGTACTTC. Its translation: CASSPPPGETQYF.